These T cell receptor beta chains were read from a single sample in a study of T cell changes during pregnancy in multiple sclerosis. The table came from immunoSEQ multiplex PCR; TCRdb's copy has only in-frame clones and leaves some out. The repertoire includes about 60,000 clones, roughly 91% of them detected once, and about 2% sits in the top ten. The sequencing used peripheral blood, collected in the second trimester of pregnancy. The source of these receptors is a female donor in good health, enrolled as a control in a pregnancy study. The CDR3 runs from the conserved cysteine through the conserved F or W. The D gene is left open where the match is weak. For some rows the clone size is stated as once, few or many, or as a class when expanded; others skip it.

d_call j_call v_call clone_size cdr3_nt cdr3_aa
. TRBJ1-1 TRBV6-5 . TGTGCCAGCAGTTACTACGGGGAAATCACTGAAGCTTTCTTT CASSYYGEITEAFF
TRBD1 TRBJ2-1 TRBV7-8 once TGTGCCAGCAGCTTAGGGACAGGGGCGGCCAATGAGCAGTTCTTC CASSLGTGAANEQFF
. TRBJ2-7 TRBV7-9 . TGTGCCAGCGGCAAGGGGCGTAGTGAGCAGTACTTC CASGKGRSEQYF
. TRBJ2-5 TRBV20-1 . TGCAGTATCGGGTTTCGTGAGACCCAGTACTTC CSIGFRETQYF
. TRBJ2-7 TRBV27 . TGTGCCAGCAGTTTCGGGGGATCCGAGCAGTACTTC CASSFGGSEQYF
. TRBJ1-2 TRBV5-1 . TGCGCCTCTAGACCTGGGGACACAGGGAAAGGAGACTATGGCTACACCTTC CASRPGDTGKGDYGYTF
TRBD1 TRBJ2-2 TRBV5-1 . TGCGCCAGCAGCGAGGGACAGGGTACCGGGGAGCTGTTTTTT CASSEGQGTGELFF
TRBD1 TRBJ1-1 TRBV6-5 . TGTGCCAGCACCCTGGACAGGGGGAACACTGAAGCTTTCTTT CASTLDRGNTEAFF
TRBD1 TRBJ2-7 TRBV6-1 . TGTGCCAGCAGTGCTACCCAAGCCGGGACAGGCTTCTCCTACGAGCAGTACTTC CASSATQAGTGFSYEQYF
TRBD1 TRBJ1-2 TRBV19 once TGTGCCACTTGTCGCGCCGGGACAGACTATGGCTACACCTTC CATCRAGTDYGYTF
. TRBJ2-7 TRBV7-6 . TGTGCCAGCACTGGCGGGAGACAAGGGGGCGAGCAGTACTTC CASTGGRQGGEQYF
TRBD1 TRBJ1-2 TRBV2 . TGTGCCAGCAGTGAAAGGGGGACAGGTCTCTATGGCTACACCTTC CASSERGTGLYGYTF
TRBD1 TRBJ2-2 TRBV4-2 . TGTGCCAGCAGCCTCGGCGGCAGGGGGCGCGAGAACACCGGGGAGCTGTTTTTT CASSLGGRGRENTGELFF
. TRBJ2-2 TRBV15 once TGTGCCACCAGCAGTATGGGCAATTGGGCCGGGGAGCTGTTTTTT CATSSMGNWAGELFF
. TRBJ1-1 TRBV27 few TGTGCCAGCAGTTTATATCCGGTGAACACTGAAGCTTTCTTT CASSLYPVNTEAFF
TRBD1 TRBJ1-1 TRBV28 . TGTGCCAGCAGGTCGACAGGGGGAGAGAGCACCGCTTTCTTT CASRSTGGESTAFF
TRBD1 TRBJ2-7 TRBV10-3 . TGTGCCATCAGTGAGCCGGGACAGGGGAACGAGCAGTACTTC CAISEPGQGNEQYF
. TRBJ1-1 TRBV27 few TGTGCCAGCAGTTTACAGGCTGGCACTGAAGCTTTCTTT CASSLQAGTEAFF
TRBD1 TRBJ1-4 TRBV7-2 . TGTGCCAGCACCTTGAACAGGGGTCAGACGGAAAAACTGTTTTTT CASTLNRGQTEKLFF
TRBD1 TRBJ1-1 TRBV5-1 once TGCGCCAGCAGCTCAGGGGGTGGCACTGAAGCTTTCTTT CASSSGGGTEAFF
TRBD1 TRBJ1-2 TRBV4-1 . TGCGCCAGCAGTCTCGGGACAGGGGATGGCTACACCTTC CASSLGTGDGYTF
. TRBJ1-2 TRBV7-8 . TGTGCCAGCAGCTTAATCGTCGGGAATTTAGGGAAGTACTATGGCTACACCTTC CASSLIVGNLGKYYGYTF
. TRBJ2-1 TRBV5-1 once TGCGCCAGCAGCTTGGTAGGGGAGGGGGATGAGCAGTTCTTC CASSLVGEGDEQFF
TRBD1 TRBJ1-2 TRBV28 . TGTGCCAGCAGTTCACCTGGACAGGCCCTCTATGGCTACACCTTC CASSSPGQALYGYTF
. TRBJ2-7 TRBV27 . TGTGCCAGCAGTTTTGGGGGGAATCCCTACGAGCAGTACTTC CASSFGGNPYEQYF
TRBD2 TRBJ2-1 TRBV6-1 . TGTGCCAGCCTAGGACTAGCGGGGTACAATGAGCAGTTCTTC CASLGLAGYNEQFF
TRBD2 TRBJ2-1 TRBV5-1 . TGCGCCAGCAGGGAAGGCGAAACTAGCGGCCGACGGGATGAGCAGTTCTTC CASREGETSGRRDEQFF
TRBD1 TRBJ2-7 TRBV6-5 . TGTGCCAGCAGTTCCGAACAGGGGCAGCGGTACTTC CASSSEQGQRYF
. TRBJ2-1 TRBV5-8 . TGTGCCAGCAGCCCTGACGGGTCCTACAATGAGCAGTTCTTC CASSPDGSYNEQFF
. TRBJ1-5 TRBV18 . TGTGCCAGCGCAGACGACACCTATAGCAATCAGCCCCAGCATTTT CASADDTYSNQPQHF
. TRBJ2-3 TRBV4-1 . TGCGCCAGCAGCCAAATTCTAGGCACAGATACGCAGTATTTT CASSQILGTDTQYF
TRBD1 TRBJ2-2 TRBV19 . TGTGCCAGTACCCTAGGGGACAGTCAGAGCGGGGAGCTGTTTTTT CASTLGDSQSGELFF
. TRBJ1-5 TRBV21-1 . TGTGCCAGCAGCAAATTCGGGACAGGGAGACAGCCCCAGCATTTT CASSKFGTGRQPQHF
. TRBJ1-3 TRBV11-3 . TGTGCCAGCAGCTTCGGACCGGGACAAGGGAACACCATATATTTT CASSFGPGQGNTIYF
TRBD2 TRBJ2-1 TRBV4-1 . TGCGCCAGCAGCCCGGGGGGGCCCTCTGAGCAGTTCTTC CASSPGGPSEQFF
TRBD2 TRBJ2-7 TRBV9 . TGTGCCAGCAGCGTAGCGGCGGTAGCGGGGTCTCACGAGCAGTACTTC CASSVAAVAGSHEQYF
. TRBJ1-1 TRBV6-1 . TGTGCCAGCTCCCGAACGGGAACTGAAGCTTTCTTT CASSRTGTEAFF
TRBD2 TRBJ2-5 TRBV5-8 . TGTGCCAGCAGCCCCGTCCGGCGGGAGGGAGAGACCCAGTACTTC CASSPVRREGETQYF
TRBD2 TRBJ2-1 TRBV28 once TGTGCCAGCACTCAAGAGGCTAGCGGGAGTTCCAGTGAGCAGTTCTTC CASTQEASGSSSEQFF
. TRBJ2-1 TRBV9 . TGTGCCAGCAGCGTAGGTCTGGGGAGCTCCTACAATGAGCAGTTCTTC CASSVGLGSSYNEQFF
TRBD1 TRBJ2-5 TRBV18 . TGTGCCAGCTCAAAGCAGGGGGCGCGAGGGGAGACCCAGTACTTC CASSKQGARGETQYF